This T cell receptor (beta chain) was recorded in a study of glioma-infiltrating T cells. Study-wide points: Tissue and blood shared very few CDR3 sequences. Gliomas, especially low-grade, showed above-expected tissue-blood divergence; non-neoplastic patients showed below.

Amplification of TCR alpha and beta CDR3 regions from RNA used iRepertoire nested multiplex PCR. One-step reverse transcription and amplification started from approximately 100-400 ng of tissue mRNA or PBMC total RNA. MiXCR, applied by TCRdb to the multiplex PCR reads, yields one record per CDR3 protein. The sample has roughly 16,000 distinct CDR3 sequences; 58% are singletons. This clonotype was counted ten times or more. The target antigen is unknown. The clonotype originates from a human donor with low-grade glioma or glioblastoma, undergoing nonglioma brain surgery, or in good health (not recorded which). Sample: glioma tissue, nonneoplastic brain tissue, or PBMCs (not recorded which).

The CDR3 region is CASDTGTSKQETQYF. The CDR3 bases are TGTGCCAGCGACACCGGGACATCAAAACAAGAGACCCAGTACTTC. The chain uses TRBV2 and TRBJ2-5, with a tentative D call TRBD1 (6 bases). Germline assignment: CDR1 SNHLY and CDR2 FYNNEI. V lost 8 bases, J lost 2 bases, and 18 bases lay in between. The length of the CDR3 is 15 residues. The variable domain in full, completed from reference TRBV2 and TRBJ2-5, reads EPEVTQTPSHQVTQMGQEVILRCVPISNHLYFYWYRQILGQKVEFLVSFYNNEISEKSEIFDDQFSVERPDGSNFTLKIRSTKLEDSAMYFCASDTGTSKQETQYFGPGTRLLVL.